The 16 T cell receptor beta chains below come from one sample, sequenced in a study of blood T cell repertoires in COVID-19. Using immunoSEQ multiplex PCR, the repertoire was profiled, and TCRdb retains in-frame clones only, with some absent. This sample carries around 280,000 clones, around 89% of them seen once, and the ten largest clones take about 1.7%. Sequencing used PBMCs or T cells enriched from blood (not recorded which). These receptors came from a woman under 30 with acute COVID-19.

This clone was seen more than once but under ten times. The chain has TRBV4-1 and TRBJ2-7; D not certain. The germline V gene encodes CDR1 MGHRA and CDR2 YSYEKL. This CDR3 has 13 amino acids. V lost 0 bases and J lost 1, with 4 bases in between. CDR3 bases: TGCGCCAGCAGCCAAGATATGTCCTACGAGCAGTACTTC. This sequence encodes CASSQDMSYEQYF.

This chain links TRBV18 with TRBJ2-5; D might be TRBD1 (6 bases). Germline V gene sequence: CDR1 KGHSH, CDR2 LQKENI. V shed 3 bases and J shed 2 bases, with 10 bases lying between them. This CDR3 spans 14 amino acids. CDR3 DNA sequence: TGTGCCAGCTCACCGTGGACAGAACAAGAGACCCAGTACTTC. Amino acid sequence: CASSPWTEQETQYF.

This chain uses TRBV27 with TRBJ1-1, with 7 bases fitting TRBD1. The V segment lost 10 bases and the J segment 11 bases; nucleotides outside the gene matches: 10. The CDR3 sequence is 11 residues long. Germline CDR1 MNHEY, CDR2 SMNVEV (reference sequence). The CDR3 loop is CATSTGQGAFF. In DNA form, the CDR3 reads TGTGCCACCTCGACAGGGCAGGGCGCTTTCTTT.

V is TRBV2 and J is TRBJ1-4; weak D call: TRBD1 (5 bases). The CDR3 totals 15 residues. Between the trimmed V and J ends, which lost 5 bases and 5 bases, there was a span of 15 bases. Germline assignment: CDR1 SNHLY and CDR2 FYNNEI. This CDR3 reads CASSPLGLLNEKLFF. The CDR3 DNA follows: TGTGCCAGCAGTCCTCTGGGACTGTTAAATGAAAAACTGTTTTTT.

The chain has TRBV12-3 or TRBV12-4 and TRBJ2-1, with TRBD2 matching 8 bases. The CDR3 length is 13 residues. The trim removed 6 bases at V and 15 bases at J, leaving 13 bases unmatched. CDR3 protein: CASSPGLSGRRFF. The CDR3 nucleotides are TGTGCCAGCAGCCCCGGCTTAAGCGGGAGACGGTTCTTC.

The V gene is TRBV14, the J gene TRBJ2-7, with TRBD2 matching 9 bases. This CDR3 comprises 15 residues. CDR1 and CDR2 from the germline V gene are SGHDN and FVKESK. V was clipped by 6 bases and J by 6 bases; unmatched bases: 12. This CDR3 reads CASRKVAGDLTEQYF. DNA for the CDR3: TGTGCCAGCAGAAAAGTAGCGGGAGATTTGACCGAGCAGTACTTC.

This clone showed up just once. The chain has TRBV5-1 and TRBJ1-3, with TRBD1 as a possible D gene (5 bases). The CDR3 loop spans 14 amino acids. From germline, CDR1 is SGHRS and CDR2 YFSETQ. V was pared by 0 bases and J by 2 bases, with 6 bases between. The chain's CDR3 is CASSLGQTGNTIYF. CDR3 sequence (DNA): TGCGCCAGCAGCTTGGGACAGACTGGAAACACCATATATTTT.

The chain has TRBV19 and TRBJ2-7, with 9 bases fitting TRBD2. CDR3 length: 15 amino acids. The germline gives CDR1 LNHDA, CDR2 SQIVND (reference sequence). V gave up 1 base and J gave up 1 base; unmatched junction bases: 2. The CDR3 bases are TGTGCCAGTAGTATAGGACTAGCGGCTTCCTACGAGCAGTACTTC. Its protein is CASSIGLAASYEQYF.

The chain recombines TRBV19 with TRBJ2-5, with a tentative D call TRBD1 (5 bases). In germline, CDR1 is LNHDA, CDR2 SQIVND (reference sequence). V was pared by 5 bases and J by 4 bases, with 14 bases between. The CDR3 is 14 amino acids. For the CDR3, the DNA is TGTGCCAGTAGTTGGACACTTGAGGCAGAGACCCAGTACTTC. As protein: CASSWTLEAETQYF. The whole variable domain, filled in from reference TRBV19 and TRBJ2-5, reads DGGITQSPKYLFRKEGQNVTLSCEQNLNHDAMYWYRQDPGQGLRLIYYSQIVNDFQKGDIAEGYSVSREKKESFPLTVTSAQKNPTAFYLCASSWTLEAETQYFGPGTRLLVL.

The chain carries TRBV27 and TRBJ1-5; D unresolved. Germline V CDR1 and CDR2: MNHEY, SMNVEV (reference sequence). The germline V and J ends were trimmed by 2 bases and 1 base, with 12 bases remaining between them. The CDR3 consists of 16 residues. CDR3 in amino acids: CASSLNGWRSNQPQHF. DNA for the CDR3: TGTGCCAGCAGTTTAAACGGCTGGAGGAGCAATCAGCCCCAGCATTTT.

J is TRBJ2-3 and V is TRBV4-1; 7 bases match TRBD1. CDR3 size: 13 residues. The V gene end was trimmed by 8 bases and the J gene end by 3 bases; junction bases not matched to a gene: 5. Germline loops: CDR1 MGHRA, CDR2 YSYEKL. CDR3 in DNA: TGCGCCAGCGGGACAGTTTTTACAGATACGCAGTATTTT. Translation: CASGTVFTDTQYF.

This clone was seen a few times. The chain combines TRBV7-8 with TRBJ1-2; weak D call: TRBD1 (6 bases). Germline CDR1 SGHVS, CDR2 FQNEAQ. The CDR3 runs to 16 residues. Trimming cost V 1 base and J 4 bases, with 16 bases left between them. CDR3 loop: CASSLGSNRALYGYTF. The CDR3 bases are TGTGCCAGCAGCTTAGGATCTAACAGGGCCCTCTATGGCTACACCTTC.

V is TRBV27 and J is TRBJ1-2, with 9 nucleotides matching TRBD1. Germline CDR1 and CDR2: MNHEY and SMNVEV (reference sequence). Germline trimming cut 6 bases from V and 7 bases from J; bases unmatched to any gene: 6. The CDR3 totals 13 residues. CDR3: CASSRDRVSGYTF. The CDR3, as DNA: TGTGCCAGCAGCCGGGACAGGGTCTCTGGCTACACCTTC.

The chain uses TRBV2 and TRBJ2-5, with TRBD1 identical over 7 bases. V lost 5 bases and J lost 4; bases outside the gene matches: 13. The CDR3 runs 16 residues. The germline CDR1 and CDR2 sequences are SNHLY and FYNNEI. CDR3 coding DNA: TGTGCCAGCAGTATTGGGACAGATTGGGGGAGAGAGACCCAGTACTTC. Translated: CASSIGTDWGRETQYF.

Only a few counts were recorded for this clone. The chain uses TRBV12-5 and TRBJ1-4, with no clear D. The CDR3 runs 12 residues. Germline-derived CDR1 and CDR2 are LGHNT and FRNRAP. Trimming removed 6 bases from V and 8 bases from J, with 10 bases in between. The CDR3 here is CASGLPREKLFF. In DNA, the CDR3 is TGTGCTAGTGGCCTCCCTAGGGAAAAACTGTTTTTT.

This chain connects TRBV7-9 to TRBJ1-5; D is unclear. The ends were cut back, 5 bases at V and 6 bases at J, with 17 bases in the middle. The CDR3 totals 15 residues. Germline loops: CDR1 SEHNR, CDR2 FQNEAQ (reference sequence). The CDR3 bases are TGTGCCAGCAGCCGCCTCGGGGAGGGCAGTCAGCCCCAGCATTTT. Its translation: CASSRLGEGSQPQHF.